This TCR beta chain was sequenced in a study of blood T cell repertoires in COVID-19. As regards this clone: At one boundary the junction diverges from the germline segment, which might be a read error.

In the original workflow: From reference gene primer amplification, estimates of nucleated cell counts were derived. This table comes from immunoSEQ multiplex PCR, and its TCRdb copy is limited to in-frame clones, with some not included. That table furnishes V, J and clone size, whereas the DNA furnished D and trimming. The sample lists 350,000 or so clones; under 95% were seen once. The study drew participants aged roughly 18 to 89 years from about two dozen US areas. Categorization into cohorts depended on clinical history that participants reported. Before being deemed recovered, Cohort 3 donors had two negative PCRs, clearance, or symptom resolution. The germline gives CDR1 MDHEN, CDR2 SYDVKM. The CDR3 loop spans 14 amino acids.

The source material was PBMCs or T cells enriched from blood (not recorded which). The TCR was taken from a woman aged 25 to 39 who had recovered from COVID-19. The rearrangement joins TRBV28 to TRBJ1-5; D not resolved. The CDR3 spells CASSSGRGNRPQHF. Written as DNA, the CDR3 is TGTGCCAGCAGTTCTGGACGGGGAAATCGGCCCCAGCATTTT.